These 18 T cell receptor beta chains were sequenced from one sample in a study of blood T cell repertoires in COVID-19. TCRdb keeps only in-frame clones here, not all; method: immunoSEQ multiplex PCR. Of about 59,000 clones in the sample, about 86% were seen once. The sample taken for sequencing was peripheral blood. The source is a woman of 80 years or more with active or convalescent COVID-19.

This clone was seen more than once but under ten times. This chain joins TRBV24-1 and TRBJ2-3; 13 positions match TRBD2. This CDR3 spans 18 amino acids. V dropped 3 bases and J dropped 0; count of bases not matched to a gene: 5. In germline, CDR1 is KGHDR, CDR2 SFDVKD. The CDR3 DNA reads TGTGCCACCAGTGATCAACGGACTAGCGGGGGAAGCACAGATACGCAGTATTTT. Amino acids: CATSDQRTSGGSTDTQYF.

V usage is TRBV7-3 and J usage is TRBJ2-2, with 12 positions matching TRBD1. Germline CDR1 is SGHTA and CDR2 is FQGTGA. With 5 bases clipped from V and 7 bases from J, the junction kept 8 bases outside the gene matches. The CDR3 covers 16 residues. In nucleotides, the CDR3 is TGTGCCAGCAGCGCAGGGACAGGGGGCGCTGGCGGGGAGCTGTTTTTT. Amino acids: CASSAGTGGAGGELFF.

The count of this clone is one. The chain carries TRBV10-3 and TRBJ1-4; D remains ambiguous. Between the trimmed V and J ends, which lost 11 bases and 4 bases, there was a span of 11 bases. The germline gives CDR1 ENHRY, CDR2 SYGVKD. CDR3 length: 12 residues. The CDR3 DNA reads as TGTGCCGCCCGAGATGGTAATGAAAAACTGTTTTTT. This sequence encodes CAARDGNEKLFF.

The V and J genes are TRBV6-6 and TRBJ2-3, with 7 nucleotides matching TRBD2. The trim removed 7 bases at V and 9 bases at J, leaving 16 bases unmatched. The CDR3 is made up of 15 amino acids. Per germline, CDR1 MNHNY and CDR2 SVGAGI (reference sequence). CDR3 loop: CASTKATTTSPTQYF. The CDR3 bases are TGTGCCAGCACGAAGGCCACGACGACTAGCCCAACGCAGTATTTT.

The chain links TRBV19 to TRBJ1-5; 7 bases match TRBD1. This CDR3 has 14 residues. Germline loops: CDR1 LNHDA, CDR2 SQIVND (reference sequence). The V segment lost 7 bases and the J segment 3 bases; nucleotides outside the gene matches: 6. The CDR3 DNA follows: TGTGCCAGTACCCCCGGACAGGTCAATCAGCCCCAGCATTTT. Translated: CASTPGQVNQPQHF. The entire variable domain, with the rest obtained from reference TRBV19 and TRBJ1-5, is as follows: DGGITQSPKYLFRKEGQNVTLSCEQNLNHDAMYWYRQDPGQGLRLIYYSQIVNDFQKGDIAEGYSVSREKKESFPLTVTSAQKNPTAFYLCASTPGQVNQPQHFGDGTRLSIL.

V is TRBV6-6 and J is TRBJ1-3; unclear D gene. The CDR3 length is 15 residues. V lost 0 bases, J lost 2 bases, and 8 bases lay in between. The germline CDR1 and CDR2 sequences are MNHNY and SVGAGI (reference sequence). Here the CDR3 DNA reads TGTGCCAGCAGTTACTCGGGCCAGCCTGGAAACACCATATATTTT. Its protein is CASSYSGQPGNTIYF.

V usage is TRBV15 and J usage is TRBJ1-6; tentatively, D is TRBD1 (5 bases). This CDR3 spans 13 amino acids. V gave up 9 bases and J gave up 6 bases, with 12 bases separating them. Germline V lookup: CDR1 LNHNV, CDR2 YYDKDF (reference sequence). The chain's CDR3 is CATKGEGNSPLHF. The CDR3 DNA follows: TGTGCCACAAAAGGGGAGGGTAATTCACCCCTCCACTTT.

The chain recombines TRBV25-1 with TRBJ1-2; no clear D. This CDR3 has 15 residues. V lost 0 bases and J lost 7, with 15 bases in between. Germline CDR1 is MGHDK and CDR2 is SYGVNS. CDR3 protein: CASSEYEGSWGGYTF. The CDR3 region has the DNA TGTGCCAGCAGTGAATATGAGGGATCCTGGGGTGGCTACACCTTC.

This chain links TRBV6-2 or TRBV6-3 with TRBJ1-5; 10 nucleotides agree with TRBD1. The CDR3 sequence is 15 residues long. The trim removed 6 bases at V and 6 bases at J, leaving 8 bases unmatched. Germline CDR1 and CDR2: MNHEY and SVGEGT. The CDR3 bases are TGTGCCAGCAGCTCCGGGACAGGGGTTGGTCAGCCCCAGCATTTT. This translates into CASSSGTGVGQPQHF.

The chain links TRBV19 to TRBJ2-7, with unresolved D. The V gene's germline CDR1 is LNHDA and CDR2 SQIVND (reference sequence). The CDR3 loop spans 13 amino acids. V was shortened by 1 base and J by 0 bases, with 4 bases between the two germline ends. CDR3 DNA: TGTGCCAGTAGTATAGCTCCCTCCTACGAGCAGTACTTC. Protein product: CASSIAPSYEQYF.

V and J are TRBV7-6 and TRBJ1-3; D unclear. Germline V lookup: CDR1 SGHVS, CDR2 FNYEAQ. Trimming cost V 4 bases and J 0 bases, with 22 bases left between them. The CDR3 consists of 19 residues. The CDR3 spells CASSSAGDSGSSSGNTIYF. The CDR3 region has the DNA TGTGCCAGCAGCTCGGCCGGGGATTCAGGATCGAGCTCTGGAAACACCATATATTTT.

V usage is TRBV11-1 and J usage is TRBJ2-5; TRBD1 agrees at 8 bases. V lost 3 bases and J lost 3; bases outside the gene matches: 3. Germline CDR1 SGHAT, CDR2 FQDESV (reference sequence). The CDR3 loop spans 14 amino acids. The CDR3 DNA sequence: TGTGCCAGCAGCTTCGACAGGGGAAAAGAGACCCAGTACTTC. Its protein is CASSFDRGKETQYF.

This clone came up once. V and J are TRBV9 and TRBJ1-5, with a tentative D call TRBD1 (5 bases). Trimming removed 0 bases at V and 2 bases at J, with 15 bases between. CDR1 and CDR2 from the germline V gene are SGDLS and YYNGEE. The CDR3 sequence is 17 residues long. As DNA, the CDR3 is TGTGCCAGCAGCGTAGGGGCCGGTCAAGGGGGCAATCAGCCCCAGCATTTT. Amino acid sequence: CASSVGAGQGGNQPQHF.

The chain is built from TRBV5-1 and TRBJ2-7; 7 bases match TRBD1. The V gene end was trimmed by 5 bases and the J gene end by 3 bases; junction bases not matched to a gene: 5. CDR3 length: 13 amino acids. Germline assignment: CDR1 SGHRS and CDR2 YFSETQ. This CDR3 reads CASRETGDYEQYF. Written as DNA, the CDR3 is TGCGCCAGCAGGGAAACAGGGGACTACGAGCAGTACTTC. The variable domain in full, completed from reference TRBV5-1 and TRBJ2-7, reads KAGVTQTPRYLIKTRGQQVTLSCSPISGHRSVSWYQQTPGQGLQFLFEYFSETQRNKGNFPGRFSGRQFSNSRSEMNVSTLELGDSALYLCASRETGDYEQYFGPGTRLTVT.

The chain links TRBV27 to TRBJ2-1, with D tentatively TRBD2 (5 bases). Trimming cost V 5 bases and J 2 bases, with 25 bases left between them. CDR3 length equals 19 residues. Per germline, CDR1 MNHEY and CDR2 SMNVEV (reference sequence). The chain's CDR3 is CASSHTSGSEGVAYNEQFF. As DNA, the CDR3 is TGTGCCAGCAGTCACACCTCGGGGTCTGAGGGAGTGGCCTACAATGAGCAGTTCTTC.

This clone has more than one count but fewer than ten. The CDR3 spells CASRSSGPEQFF. CDR3 nucleotide sequence: TGTGCCAGCAGGTCTAGCGGTCCTGAGCAGTTCTTC. The V call is TRBV12-3 or TRBV12-4, the J call TRBJ2-1; 7 positions match TRBD2. This CDR3 region has 12 residues. V dropped 6 bases and J dropped 9; count of bases not matched to a gene: 5.

CDR3 sequence (DNA): TGTGCCAGCGCCGGGACAGGGGTTGAAGGCTACACCTTC. Its translation: CASAGTGVEGYTF. The J gene is TRBJ1-2, the V gene TRBV28; 10 bases agree with TRBD1. Germline lookup yields CDR1 MDHEN and CDR2 SYDVKM. V dropped 8 bases and J dropped 8; count of bases not matched to a gene: 8. The CDR3 covers 13 residues.

The rearrangement uses TRBV18 and TRBJ1-3; TRBD1 might be the D (5 bases). Looked up from germline, CDR1 is KGHSH and CDR2 is LQKENI. CDR3 length: 15 amino acids. Deletions cut 3 bases from V and 0 bases from J, with 9 bases between. Here the CDR3 DNA reads TGTGCCAGCTCACCGGGACTTACCTCTGGAAACACCATATATTTT. It is translated as CASSPGLTSGNTIYF. Using reference TRBV18 and TRBJ1-3 for the parts outside the CDR3, the full variable domain is NAGVMQNPRHLVRRRGQEARLRCSPMKGHSHVYWYRQLPEEGLKFMVYLQKENIIDESGMPKERFSAEFPKEGPSILRIQQVVRGDSAAYFCASSPGLTSGNTIYFGEGSWLTVV.